This T cell receptor beta chain was identified during a study of PD-1 blockade in classical Hodgkin lymphoma (dated by TCRdb to 2018 to 2020). Broadly, across the study: Nivolumab dosing was 3 mg/kg intravenously every 2 weeks, continuing until either disease progression or unacceptable toxicity. To define a peripheral blood immune signature of response to PD-1 blockade in classical Hodgkin lymphoma, the study combined TCR beta sequencing with CyTOF. General conclusions and limits of the study: Only a single clinical trial cohort was studied, and what caused the repertoire differences, possibly disease activity or prior therapy, remained undefined. Newly diagnosed patients were reported to have lower baseline TCR diversity than healthy donors, and relapsed/refractory patients were reported to have lower baseline TCR diversity still. Diversity was lower in patients who began nivolumab less than 1 year after ASCT, so these patients were left out of later analyses to avoid confounding by immune reconstitution. By C4D1, a significant rise was seen in CD4+ TCR diversity but not in CD8+ TCR diversity (p=0.0027 vs p=0.16), and the rise was most apparent among complete responders (p=0.02). Baseline diversity similar to that of newly diagnosed patients was observed in trial patients achieving complete response, whereas significantly lower diversity was observed in partial responders and progressors.

The Qiagen DNeasy kit was used to extract genomic DNA both from unsorted PBMCs and from the negatively selected CD4+ and CD8+ fractions. TCR beta CDR3 regions were amplified by immunoSEQ multiplex PCR using primers annealing to V and J segments. A synthetic immune receptor repertoire was used to minimize amplification bias, and any remaining bias was removed computationally after sequencing. Regarding the original processing steps: Custom Python scripts were used to quantify repertoire diversity as the Shannon entropy index. The unsorted, CD4+ and CD8+ repertoires were each analyzed separately, with the exception of combined analyses, where CD4+ and CD8+ sequences were merged in silico. A clone counted as expanded when the clone's frequency after treatment rose at least 2-fold relative to C1D1, and clones undetected at baseline were given a pseudocount of 0.5. Clones with 0 or 1 copy at C1D1 were defined as singleton clones, while clones with 2 or more copies were defined as non-singleton clones. Clones expanded in unsorted samples were assigned a CD4+, CD8+ or unknown annotation through matching of protein sequences in sorted samples from the same patient. Wilcoxon tests were applied to paired samples to test diversity changes from C1D1 to C4D1. Drawn from immuneACCESS, this table holds only the in-frame rearrangements with V and J called that TCRdb kept. Clones are partly lost; checked studies trace under half to an unresolved V gene and leave the rest unexplained. V, J and clone size reflect that table, while D and trimming were determined from the DNA. In this sample the table shows about 18,000 clones, 65% to 80% of which occur a single time. Together, the top ten hold around 2.7% of the sample.

The sample's time point, from its label and the paper: cycle 4 day 1 (C4D1), after less than 7 weeks of nivolumab. Relapse after autologous stem cell transplantation had occurred in all trial patients, and cohorts A, B and C were distinguished by prior brentuximab vedotin exposure. Using a Miltenyi CD4+ T cell isolation kit, CD4+ T cells were purified from thawed PBMCs through magnetic negative selection. A total of around 60 patients with relapsed/refractory classical Hodgkin lymphoma made up the trial cohort, and each patient's best overall response was complete response, partial response or progressive disease. In the multi-cohort phase II CheckMate 205 trial, trial patients received single-agent nivolumab. Best overall response was determined by an independent review committee according to the 2007 International Working Group response criteria. Trial PBMCs were obtained immediately prior to nivolumab initiation (C1D1) and on therapy at cycle 2 day 1 and cycle 4 day 1. After peripheral blood was drawn into 8 mL Vacutainer Cell Preparation Tubes, PBMCs were isolated by centrifugation and then cryopreserved. Purified CD4+ and CD8+ fractions were generated only in cases for which an additional PBMC sample was available. Magnetically labelled cells were removed on LS columns in a quadroMACS separator, and the flow-through was collected as the purified fraction.

V trim: 10 bases; J trim: 2 bases; unmatched bases: 4. The germline V gene supplies CDR1 MNHNS and CDR2 SASEGT. From the cysteine through the phenylalanine, the CDR3 covers 12 amino acids. CDR3 DNA only is kept here, 36 bases in frame from base 1. A word on this clone: Its antigen is currently not known. Base qualities are not recorded, but no much larger clone differs from it by a single base.

Specimen: CD4+ T cells from blood, collected before the fourth cycle of nivolumab. The receptor's source is a human donor with classical Hodgkin lymphoma. The chain is encoded by TRBV6-1 joined to TRBJ2-7; TRBD1 agrees with 8 junctional bases. This receptor has the CDR3 CATRTGPYEQYF. The DNA sequence follows: TGTGCCACCAGGACAGGGCCCTACGAGCAGTACTTC.